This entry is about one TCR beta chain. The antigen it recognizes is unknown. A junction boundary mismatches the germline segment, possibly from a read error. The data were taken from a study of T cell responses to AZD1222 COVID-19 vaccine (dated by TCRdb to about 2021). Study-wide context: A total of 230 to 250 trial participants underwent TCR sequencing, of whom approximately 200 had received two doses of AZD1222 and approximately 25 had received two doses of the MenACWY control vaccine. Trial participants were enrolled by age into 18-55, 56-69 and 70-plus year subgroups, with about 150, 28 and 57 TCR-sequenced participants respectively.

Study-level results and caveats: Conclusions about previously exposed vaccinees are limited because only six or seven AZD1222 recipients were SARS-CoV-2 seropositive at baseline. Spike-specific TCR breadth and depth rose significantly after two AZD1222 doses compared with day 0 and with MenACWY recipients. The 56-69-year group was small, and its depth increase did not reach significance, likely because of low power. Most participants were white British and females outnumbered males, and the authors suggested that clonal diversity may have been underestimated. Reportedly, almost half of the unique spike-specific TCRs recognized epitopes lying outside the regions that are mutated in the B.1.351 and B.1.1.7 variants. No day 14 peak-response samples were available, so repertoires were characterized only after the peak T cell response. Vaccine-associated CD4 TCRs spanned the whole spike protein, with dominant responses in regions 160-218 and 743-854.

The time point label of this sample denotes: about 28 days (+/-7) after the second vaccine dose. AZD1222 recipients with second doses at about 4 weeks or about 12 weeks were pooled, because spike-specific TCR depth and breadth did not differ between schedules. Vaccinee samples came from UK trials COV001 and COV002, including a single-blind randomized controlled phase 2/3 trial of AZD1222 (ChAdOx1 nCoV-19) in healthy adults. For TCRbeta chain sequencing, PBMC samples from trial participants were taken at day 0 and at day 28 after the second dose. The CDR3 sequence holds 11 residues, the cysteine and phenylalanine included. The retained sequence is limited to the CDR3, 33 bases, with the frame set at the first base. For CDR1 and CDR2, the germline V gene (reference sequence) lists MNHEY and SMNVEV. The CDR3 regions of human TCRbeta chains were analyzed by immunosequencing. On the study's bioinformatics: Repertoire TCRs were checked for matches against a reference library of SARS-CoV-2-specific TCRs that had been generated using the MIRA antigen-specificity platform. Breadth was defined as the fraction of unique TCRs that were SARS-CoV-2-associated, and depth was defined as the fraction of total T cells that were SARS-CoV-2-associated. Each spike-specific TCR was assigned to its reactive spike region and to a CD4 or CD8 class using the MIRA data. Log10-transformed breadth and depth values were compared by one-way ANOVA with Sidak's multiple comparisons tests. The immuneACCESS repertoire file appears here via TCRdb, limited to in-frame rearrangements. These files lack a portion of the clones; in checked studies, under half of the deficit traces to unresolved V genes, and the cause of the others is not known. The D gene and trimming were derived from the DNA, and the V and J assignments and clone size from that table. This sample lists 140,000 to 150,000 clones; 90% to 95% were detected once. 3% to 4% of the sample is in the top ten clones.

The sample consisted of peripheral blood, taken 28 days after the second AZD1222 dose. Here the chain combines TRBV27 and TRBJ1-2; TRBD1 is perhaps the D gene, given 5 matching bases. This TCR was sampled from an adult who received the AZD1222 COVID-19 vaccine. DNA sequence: TGTGCCAGCAGTCCCCCCGGGGCTGGGGCGTTC. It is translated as CASSPPGAGAF.